This TCR beta chain was identified in a study of cytomegalovirus exposure and HLA in healthy donors. Note on this clone: Its antigen remains unknown.

General study findings and limits: Analyses of presence/absence relied on an assumption of roughly uniform sequencing depth across donors. Cytomegalovirus status was reportedly diagnosed by the classifier with high specificity and sensitivity. An analysis that came later showed most CMV-associated TCR beta chains appearing HLA-restricted.

With 60 Vbeta and 13 Jbeta primers, the PCR was carried out. Repertoires were generated with immunoSEQ multiplex PCR, while TCRdb's copy carries only in-frame clones and drops some. The sample holds 150,000 to 200,000 clones, about 87% seen once. V lost 5 bases to trimming and J lost 2 bases, with 22 bases between them. Germline V gene sequence: CDR1 SEHNR, CDR2 FQNEAQ (reference sequence). The CDR3 is 19 amino acids. Healthy individuals who donated bone marrow served as the donors. The clonotype comes from a woman aged 18-35 years in good health and CMV-seronegative. V gene TRBV7-9 combines with J gene TRBJ2-6, with D perhaps matching TRBD2 (5 bases). Input material: PBMCs. CDR3 region: CASSREGRPRLPGANVLTF. DNA for the CDR3: TGTGCCAGCAGCCGAGAGGGAAGGCCACGTCTCCCTGGGGCCAACGTCCTGACTTTC.